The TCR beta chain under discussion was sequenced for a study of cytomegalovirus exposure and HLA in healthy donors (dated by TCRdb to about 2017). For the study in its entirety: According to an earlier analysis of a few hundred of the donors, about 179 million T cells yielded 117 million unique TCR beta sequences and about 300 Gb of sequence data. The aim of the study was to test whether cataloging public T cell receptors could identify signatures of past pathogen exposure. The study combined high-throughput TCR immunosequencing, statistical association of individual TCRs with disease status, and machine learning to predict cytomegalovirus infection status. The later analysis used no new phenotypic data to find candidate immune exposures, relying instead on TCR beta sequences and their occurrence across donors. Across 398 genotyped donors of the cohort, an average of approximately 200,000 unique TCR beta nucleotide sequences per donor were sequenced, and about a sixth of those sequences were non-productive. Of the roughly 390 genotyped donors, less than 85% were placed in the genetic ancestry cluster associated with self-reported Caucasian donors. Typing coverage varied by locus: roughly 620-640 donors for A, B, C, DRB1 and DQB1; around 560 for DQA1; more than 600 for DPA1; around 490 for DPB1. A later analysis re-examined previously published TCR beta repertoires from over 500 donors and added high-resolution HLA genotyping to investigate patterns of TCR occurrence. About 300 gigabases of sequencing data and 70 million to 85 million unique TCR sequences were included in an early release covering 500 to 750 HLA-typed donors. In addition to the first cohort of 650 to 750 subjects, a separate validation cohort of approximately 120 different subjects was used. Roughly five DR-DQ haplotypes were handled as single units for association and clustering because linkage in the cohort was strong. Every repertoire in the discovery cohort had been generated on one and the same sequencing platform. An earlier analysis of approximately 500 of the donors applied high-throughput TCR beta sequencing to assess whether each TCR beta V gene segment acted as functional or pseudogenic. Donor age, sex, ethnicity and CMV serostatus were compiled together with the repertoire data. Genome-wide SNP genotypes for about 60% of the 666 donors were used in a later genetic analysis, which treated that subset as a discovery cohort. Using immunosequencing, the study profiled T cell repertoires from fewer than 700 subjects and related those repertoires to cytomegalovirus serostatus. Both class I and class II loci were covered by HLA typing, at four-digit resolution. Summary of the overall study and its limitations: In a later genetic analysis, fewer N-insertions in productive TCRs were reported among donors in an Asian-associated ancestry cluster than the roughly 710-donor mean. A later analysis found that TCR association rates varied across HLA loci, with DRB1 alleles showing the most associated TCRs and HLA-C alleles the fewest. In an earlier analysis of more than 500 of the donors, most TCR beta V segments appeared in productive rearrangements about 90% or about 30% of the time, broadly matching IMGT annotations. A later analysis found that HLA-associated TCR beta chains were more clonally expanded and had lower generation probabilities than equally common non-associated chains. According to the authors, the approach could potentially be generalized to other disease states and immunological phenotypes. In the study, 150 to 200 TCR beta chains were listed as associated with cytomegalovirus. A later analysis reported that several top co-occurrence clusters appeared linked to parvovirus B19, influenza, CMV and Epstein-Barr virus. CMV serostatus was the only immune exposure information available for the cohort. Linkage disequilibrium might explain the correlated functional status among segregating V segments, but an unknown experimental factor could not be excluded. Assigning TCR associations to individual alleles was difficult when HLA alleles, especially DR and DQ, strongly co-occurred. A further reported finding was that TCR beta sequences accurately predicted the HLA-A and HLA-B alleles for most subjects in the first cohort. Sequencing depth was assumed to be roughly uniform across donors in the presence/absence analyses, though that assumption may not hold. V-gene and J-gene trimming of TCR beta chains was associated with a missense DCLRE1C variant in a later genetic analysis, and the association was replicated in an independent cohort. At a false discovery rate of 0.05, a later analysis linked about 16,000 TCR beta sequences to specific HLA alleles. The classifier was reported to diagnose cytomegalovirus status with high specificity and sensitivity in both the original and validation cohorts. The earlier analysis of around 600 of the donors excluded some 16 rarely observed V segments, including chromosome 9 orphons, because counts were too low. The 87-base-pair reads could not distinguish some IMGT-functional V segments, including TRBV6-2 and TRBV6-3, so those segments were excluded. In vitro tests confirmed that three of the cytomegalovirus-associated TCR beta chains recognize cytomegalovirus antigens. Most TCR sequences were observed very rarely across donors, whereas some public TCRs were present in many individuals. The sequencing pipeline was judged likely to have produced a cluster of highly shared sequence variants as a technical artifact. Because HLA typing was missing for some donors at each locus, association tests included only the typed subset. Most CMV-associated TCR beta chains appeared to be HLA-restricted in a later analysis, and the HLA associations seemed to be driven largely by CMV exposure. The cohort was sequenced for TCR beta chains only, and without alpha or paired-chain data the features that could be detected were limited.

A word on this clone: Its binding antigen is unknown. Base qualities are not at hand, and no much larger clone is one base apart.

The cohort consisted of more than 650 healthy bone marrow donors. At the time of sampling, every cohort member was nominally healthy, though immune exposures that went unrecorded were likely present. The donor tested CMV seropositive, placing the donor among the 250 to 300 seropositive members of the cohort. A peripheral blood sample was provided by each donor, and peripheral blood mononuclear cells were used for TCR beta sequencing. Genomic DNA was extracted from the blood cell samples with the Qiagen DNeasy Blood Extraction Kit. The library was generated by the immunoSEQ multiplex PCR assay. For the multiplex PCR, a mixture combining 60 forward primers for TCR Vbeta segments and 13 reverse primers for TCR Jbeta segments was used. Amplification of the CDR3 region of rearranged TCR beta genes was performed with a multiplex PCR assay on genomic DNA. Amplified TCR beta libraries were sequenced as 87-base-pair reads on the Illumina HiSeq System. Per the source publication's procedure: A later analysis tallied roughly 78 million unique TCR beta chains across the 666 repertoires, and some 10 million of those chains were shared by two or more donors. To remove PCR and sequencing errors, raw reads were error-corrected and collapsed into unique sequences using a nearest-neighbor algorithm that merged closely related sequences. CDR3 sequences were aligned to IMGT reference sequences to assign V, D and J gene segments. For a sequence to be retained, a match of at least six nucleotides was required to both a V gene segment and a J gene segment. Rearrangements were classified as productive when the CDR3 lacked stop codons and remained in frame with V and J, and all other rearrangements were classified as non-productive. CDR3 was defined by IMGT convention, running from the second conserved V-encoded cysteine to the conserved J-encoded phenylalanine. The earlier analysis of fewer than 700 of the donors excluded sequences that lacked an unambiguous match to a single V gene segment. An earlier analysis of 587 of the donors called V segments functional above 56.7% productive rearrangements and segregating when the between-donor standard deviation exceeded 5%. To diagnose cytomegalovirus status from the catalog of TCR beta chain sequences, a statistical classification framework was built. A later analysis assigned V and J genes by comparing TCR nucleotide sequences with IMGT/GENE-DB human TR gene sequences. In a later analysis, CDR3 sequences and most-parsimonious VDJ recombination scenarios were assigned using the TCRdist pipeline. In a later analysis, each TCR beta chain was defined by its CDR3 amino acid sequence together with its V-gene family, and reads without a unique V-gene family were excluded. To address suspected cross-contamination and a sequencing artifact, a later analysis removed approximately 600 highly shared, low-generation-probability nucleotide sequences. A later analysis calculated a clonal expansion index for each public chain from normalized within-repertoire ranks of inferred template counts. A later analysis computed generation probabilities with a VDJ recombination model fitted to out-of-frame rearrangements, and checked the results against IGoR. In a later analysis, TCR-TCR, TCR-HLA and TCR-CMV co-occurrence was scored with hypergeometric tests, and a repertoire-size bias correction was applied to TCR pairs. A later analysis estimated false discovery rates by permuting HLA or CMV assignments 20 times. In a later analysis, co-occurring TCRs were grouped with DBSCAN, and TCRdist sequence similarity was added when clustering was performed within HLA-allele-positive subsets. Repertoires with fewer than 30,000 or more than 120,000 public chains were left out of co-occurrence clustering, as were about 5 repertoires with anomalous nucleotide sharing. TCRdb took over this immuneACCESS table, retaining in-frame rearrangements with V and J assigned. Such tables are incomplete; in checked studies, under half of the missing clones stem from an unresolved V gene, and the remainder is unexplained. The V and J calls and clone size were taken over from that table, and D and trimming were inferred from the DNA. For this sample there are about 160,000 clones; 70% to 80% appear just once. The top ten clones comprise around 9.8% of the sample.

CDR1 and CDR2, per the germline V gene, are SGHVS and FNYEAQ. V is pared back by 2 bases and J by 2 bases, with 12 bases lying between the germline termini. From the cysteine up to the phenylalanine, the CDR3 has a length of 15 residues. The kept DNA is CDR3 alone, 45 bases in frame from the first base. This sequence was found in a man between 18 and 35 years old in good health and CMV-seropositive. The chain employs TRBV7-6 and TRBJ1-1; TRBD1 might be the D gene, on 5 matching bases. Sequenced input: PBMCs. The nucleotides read TGTGCCAGCAGCTTAACTTCAGGGCACAACACTGAAGCTTTCTTT. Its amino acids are CASSLTSGHNTEAFF.